These 15 T cell receptor beta chains were all obtained from the same sample, sequenced in a study of preoperative IRX-2 immunotherapy in early breast cancer. Stated treatment: preoperative locoregional IRX-2 cytokine immunotherapy. The method was immunoSEQ multiplex PCR; TCRdb's version includes in-frame clones alone and lacks a portion of them. The sample has about 43,000 clones; roughly 95% are singletons. Sequenced material: tumor tissue, taken after IRX-2 immunotherapy. All receptors come from a human donor with breast cancer.

The J gene is TRBJ2-7, the V gene TRBV2; 7 nucleotides align to TRBD2. This CDR3 spans 15 amino acids. Germline CDR1 and CDR2: SNHLY and FYNNEI. J gave up 2 bases and V 10 bases, and 14 bases lay outside the gene matches. The CDR3 sequence: CATLMLAGPTYEQYF. The CDR3 DNA reads as TGTGCCACCCTTATGTTAGCGGGCCCTACCTACGAGCAGTACTTC.

This chain links TRBV6-5 with TRBJ2-1; TRBD1 matches 9 bases. Germline V lookup: CDR1 MNHEY, CDR2 SVGAGI. The trim removed 5 bases at V and 5 bases at J, leaving 7 bases unmatched. CDR3 length: 15 amino acids. In DNA, the CDR3 is TGTGCCAGCAGTGCCGGGACAGGGCTTCACAATGAGCAGTTCTTC. Translating gives CASSAGTGLHNEQFF.

This clone came up once. For the CDR3, the DNA is TGTGCCAGCAGCCAAGCAAGTCCTGGTACGACAGTTAACTATGGCTACACCTTC. It yields the protein CASSQASPGTTVNYGYTF. The chain carries TRBV4-2 and TRBJ1-2; weak D call: TRBD1 (5 bases). This CDR3 has 18 amino acids. The V and J ends lost 1 base and 1 base respectively, with 19 bases between them. Germline CDR1 LGHNA, CDR2 YNFKEQ.

The chain links TRBV15 to TRBJ2-5; D is unclear. Germline loops: CDR1 LNHNV, CDR2 YYDKDF (reference sequence). This CDR3 spans 15 amino acids. V was trimmed by 1 base and J by 0 bases, leaving 9 bases between them. This chain's CDR3 is CATSRGKMYQETQYF. The CDR3 DNA is TGTGCCACCAGCAGAGGAAAGATGTACCAAGAGACCCAGTACTTC. The whole variable domain, remainder taken from reference TRBV15 and TRBJ2-5, is DAMVIQNPRYQVTQFGKPVTLSCSQTLNHNVMYWYQQKSSQAPKLLFHYYDKDFNNEADTPDNFQSRRPNTSFCFLDIRSPGLGDTAMYLCATSRGKMYQETQYFGPGTRLLVL.

V usage is TRBV14 and J usage is TRBJ1-2; unclear D gene. Trimming shortened V by 2 bases and J by 5 bases, and 15 bases separated the two germline ends. The germline V gene encodes CDR1 SGHDN and CDR2 FVKESK. The CDR3 sequence is 15 residues long. The CDR3 DNA is TGTGCCAGCAGCCAATCAACAGCCGGCATTTATGGCTACACCTTC. Translated: CASSQSTAGIYGYTF.

This clone came up once. The chain joins TRBV7-8 to TRBJ2-3; D possibly corresponds to TRBD2 (7 bases). Trimming pared 7 bases from V and 6 bases from J, leaving 23 bases between. This CDR3 has 16 residues. CDR1 is SGHVS and CDR2 is FQNEAQ in the germline V gene. CDR3 in DNA: TGTGCCAGCATAGAAGGGGTTCGGGGGGCCAGGGATACGCAGTATTTT. It codes for CASIEGVRGARDTQYF.

The chain is built from TRBV5-4 and TRBJ2-5, with TRBD1 matching 7 bases. The germline CDR1 and CDR2 sequences are SGHNT and YYREEE (reference sequence). Trimming removed 9 bases from V and 2 bases from J; junction bases left unmatched: 7. The CDR3 loop spans 13 amino acids. The CDR3: CAIHDREQETQYF. The CDR3 DNA is TGTGCCATACATGACAGGGAACAAGAGACCCAGTACTTC.

The rearrangement joins TRBV7-3 to TRBJ2-2, with D unresolved. This CDR3 has 15 residues. CDR1 and CDR2 (germline): SGHTA, FQGTGA. Trimming removed 6 bases from V and 0 bases from J, with 11 bases in between. As DNA, the CDR3 is TGTGCCAGCAGTCCGGATGGAGCGAACACCGGGGAGCTGTTTTTT. Protein sequence: CASSPDGANTGELFF.

The rearrangement links TRBV5-1 to TRBJ2-3; 7 bases align to TRBD2. The CDR3 extends over 15 amino acids. The ends lost 0 bases at V and 2 bases at J; junction bases unmatched: 3. Per germline, CDR1 SGHRS and CDR2 YFSETQ. The CDR3, as DNA: TGCGCCAGCAGCTTGGTTCTAGCGGACACAGATACGCAGTATTTT. The encoded protein is CASSLVLADTDTQYF.

J is TRBJ2-1 and V is TRBV7-3; 7 bases match TRBD2. The CDR3 consists of 12 residues. V was pared by 5 bases and J by 9 bases, with 4 bases of the junction left unmatched. The V gene's germline CDR1 is SGHTA and CDR2 FQGTGA. Here the CDR3 DNA reads TGTGCCAGCAGCGCGACGGGGGGTGAGCAGTTCTTC. Its translation is CASSATGGEQFF.

The chain is built from TRBV15 and TRBJ2-3, with 8 bases aligning to TRBD2. The germline V gene has CDR1 LNHNV and CDR2 YYDKDF (reference sequence). The length of the CDR3 is 14 residues. Germline trimming cut 3 bases from V and 6 bases from J; bases unmatched to any gene: 5. CDR3 in DNA: TGTGCCACCAGCAGGGTAGCGGGGCTGGATACGCAGTATTTT. Residues: CATSRVAGLDTQYF.

The chain is built from TRBV15 and TRBJ1-2; D is ambiguous. V was trimmed by 1 base and J by 8 bases, leaving 14 bases between them. Germline V gene lookup returns CDR1 LNHNV and CDR2 YYDKDF (reference sequence). The CDR3 is 14 residues long. The CDR3 region is CATSRAPYVEGYTF. CDR3 bases: TGTGCCACCAGCAGAGCGCCCTACGTCGAAGGCTACACCTTC.

The genes are TRBV19 and TRBJ1-1; possibly TRBD1 for D (5 bases). Germline CDR1 and CDR2: LNHDA and SQIVND (reference sequence). Between the trimmed V and J ends, which lost 6 bases and 1 base, there was a span of 9 bases. The CDR3 extends over 13 amino acids. CDR3 region: CASRLRGNTEAFF. The CDR3 nucleotides read TGTGCCAGTAGGTTAAGGGGGAACACTGAAGCTTTCTTT.

This clone has only a few counts. The CDR3 bases are TGTGCCAGCAGTCGACAGGTTGATCAGCCCCAGCATTTT. It specifies CASSRQVDQPQHF. This chain joins TRBV27 and TRBJ1-5; D is possibly TRBD1 (6 bases). Trimming stripped 5 bases from V and 5 bases from J, with 10 bases between. The germline V gene encodes CDR1 MNHEY and CDR2 SMNVEV (reference sequence). CDR3 length: 13 residues.

The chain combines TRBV4-1 with TRBJ2-2, with unresolved D. Germline CDR1 MGHRA, CDR2 YSYEKL. The length of the CDR3 is 17 residues. The V end lost 2 bases, the J end lost 0 bases, and 13 bases lay between the germline ends. CDR3 DNA: TGCGCCAGCAGCCAATTTAAGACGGTACCGAACACCGGGGAGCTGTTTTTT. Protein sequence: CASSQFKTVPNTGELFF.